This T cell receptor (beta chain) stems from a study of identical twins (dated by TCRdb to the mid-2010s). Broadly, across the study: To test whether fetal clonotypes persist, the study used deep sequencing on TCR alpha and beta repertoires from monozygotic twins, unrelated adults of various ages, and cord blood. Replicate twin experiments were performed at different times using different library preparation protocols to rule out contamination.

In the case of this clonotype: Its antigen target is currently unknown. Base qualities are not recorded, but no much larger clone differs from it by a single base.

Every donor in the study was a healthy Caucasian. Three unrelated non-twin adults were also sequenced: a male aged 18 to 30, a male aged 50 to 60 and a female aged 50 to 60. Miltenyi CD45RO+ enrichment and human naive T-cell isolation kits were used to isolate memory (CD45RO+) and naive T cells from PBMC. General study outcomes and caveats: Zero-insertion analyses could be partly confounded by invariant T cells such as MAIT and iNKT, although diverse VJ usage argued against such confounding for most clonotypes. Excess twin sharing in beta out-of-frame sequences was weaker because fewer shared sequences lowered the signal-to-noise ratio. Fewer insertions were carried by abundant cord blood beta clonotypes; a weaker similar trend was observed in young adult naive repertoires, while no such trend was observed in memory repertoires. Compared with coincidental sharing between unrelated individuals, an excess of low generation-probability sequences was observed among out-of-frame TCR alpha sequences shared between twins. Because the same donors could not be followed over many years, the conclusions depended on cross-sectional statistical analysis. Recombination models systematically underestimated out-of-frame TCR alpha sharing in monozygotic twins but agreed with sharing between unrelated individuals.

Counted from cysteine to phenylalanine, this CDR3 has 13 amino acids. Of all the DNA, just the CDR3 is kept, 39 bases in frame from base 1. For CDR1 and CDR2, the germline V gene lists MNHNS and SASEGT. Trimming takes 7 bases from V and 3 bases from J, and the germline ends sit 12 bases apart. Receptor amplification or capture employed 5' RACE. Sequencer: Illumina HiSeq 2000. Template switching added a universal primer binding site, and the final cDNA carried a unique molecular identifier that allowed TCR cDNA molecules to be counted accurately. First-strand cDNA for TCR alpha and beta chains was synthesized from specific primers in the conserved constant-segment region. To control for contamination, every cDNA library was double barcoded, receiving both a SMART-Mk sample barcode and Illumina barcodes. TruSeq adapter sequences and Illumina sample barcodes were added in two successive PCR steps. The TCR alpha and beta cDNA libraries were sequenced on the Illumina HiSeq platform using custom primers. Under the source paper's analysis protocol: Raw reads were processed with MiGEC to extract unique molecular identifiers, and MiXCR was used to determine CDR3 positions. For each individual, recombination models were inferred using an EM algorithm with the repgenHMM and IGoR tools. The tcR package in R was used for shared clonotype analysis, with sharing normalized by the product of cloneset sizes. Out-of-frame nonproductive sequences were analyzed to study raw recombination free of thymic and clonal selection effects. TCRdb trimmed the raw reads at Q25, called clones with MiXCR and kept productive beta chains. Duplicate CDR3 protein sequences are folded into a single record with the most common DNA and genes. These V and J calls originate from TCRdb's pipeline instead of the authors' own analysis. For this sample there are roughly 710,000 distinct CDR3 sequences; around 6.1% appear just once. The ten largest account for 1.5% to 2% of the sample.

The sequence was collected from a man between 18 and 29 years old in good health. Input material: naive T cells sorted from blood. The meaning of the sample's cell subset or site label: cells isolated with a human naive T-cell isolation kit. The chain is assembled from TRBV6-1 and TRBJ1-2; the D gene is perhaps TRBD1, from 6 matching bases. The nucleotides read TGTGCCAGCACTCAGGGGTGGGACTATGGCTACACCTTC. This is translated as CASTQGWDYGYTF.